One and the same sample provided the 17 T cell receptor beta chains below, sequenced in a study of T cells in Graves' hyperthyroidism and ophthalmopathy. Regions amplified from RNA transcripts were the TCR beta CDR3 regions. A set of HTBI primers served as the primers for a first-round RT-PCR of the TCR CDR3. TCRdb processed the multiplex PCR reads anew with MiXCR; each CDR3 protein has one entry. The sample includes about 700,000 distinct CDR3 sequences, approximately 14% of them seen just once. Material: blood. The receptors here all came from a woman younger than 30 with Graves' hyperthyroidism.

In regard to this clonotype: The junction does not match germline at one end; this may be a read error. This sequence joins TRBV3-1 and TRBJ1-5; D is undetermined. CDR1 is LGHDT and CDR2 is YNNKEL in the germline V gene (reference sequence). CDR3 length: 12 amino acids. The CDR3 sequence: CVSSLYGQPQHF. CDR3 DNA sequence: TGTGTCAGCAGCCTCTACGGCCAGCCCCAGCATTTT. The variable domain in full, completed from reference TRBV3-1 and TRBJ1-5, reads DTAVSQTPKYLVTQMGNDKSIKCEQNLGHDTMYWYKQDSKKFLKIMFSYNNKELIINETVPNRFSPKSPDKAHLNLHINSLELGDSAVYFCVSSLYGQPQHFGDGTRLSIL.

This clonotype came up many times. The V and J genes are TRBV5-1 and TRBJ1-1; the D gene is possibly TRBD1 (6 bases). Germline CDR1 and CDR2: SGHRS and YFSETQ. Trimming shortened V by 2 bases and J by 5 bases, and 13 bases separated the two germline ends. CDR3 length: 14 amino acids. DNA of the CDR3: TGCGCCAGCAGCTTACAGGCAACAGGGACTGAAGCTTTCTTT. Amino acid sequence: CASSLQATGTEAFF.

J is TRBJ2-3 and V is TRBV6-5; 7 bases align to TRBD2. J gave up 2 bases and V 0 bases, and 8 bases lay outside the gene matches. The CDR3 is 17 amino acids. The germline CDR1 and CDR2 sequences are MNHEY and SVGAGI. The CDR3 sequence is CASSYSQASGITDTQYF. The CDR3 DNA is TGTGCCAGCAGTTACTCTCAGGCTAGCGGCATCACAGATACGCAGTATTTT.

This clonotype was counted a few times. The CDR3 DNA follows: TGTGCCAGCAGCCGCACCCAGAAACTAAATTCACCCCTCCACTTT. This codes for CASSRTQKLNSPLHF. The rearrangement uses TRBV11-2 and TRBJ1-6; no firm D call. The CDR3 spans 15 residues. V gave up 5 bases and J gave up 7 bases, with 15 bases separating them. Germline lookup yields CDR1 SGHAT and CDR2 FQNNGV.

At least ten counts were recorded for this clonotype. The chain carries TRBV5-1 and TRBJ2-5; D gene uncertain. Trimming stripped 6 bases from V and 4 bases from J, with 13 bases between. In germline, CDR1 is SGHRS, CDR2 YFSETQ. CDR3 length: 13 amino acids. The CDR3: CASTLTGSETQYF. The CDR3 nucleotides read TGCGCCAGCACCTTAACGGGTTCAGAGACCCAGTACTTC.

This clonotype showed up just a few times. The chain has TRBV6-6 and TRBJ2-6; TRBD1 aligns across 10 bases. J lost 8 bases, V lost 0 bases, and 4 bases had no gene match. Germline values: CDR1 MNHNY, CDR2 SVGAGI (reference sequence). The CDR3 totals 16 residues. CDR3 amino acids: CASSYSLGQGTNVLTF. The CDR3 nucleotides are TGTGCCAGCAGTTACTCCTTGGGACAGGGGACCAACGTCCTGACTTTC.

The V gene is TRBV6-5, the J gene TRBJ2-3, with D possibly being TRBD1 (5 bases). The CDR3 runs to 16 residues. CDR1 is MNHEY, CDR2 SVGAGI, per germline. Trimming removed 2 bases from V and 0 bases from J, with 12 bases in between. The CDR3 here is CASSYRGGTSTDTQYF. CDR3 sequence (DNA): TGTGCCAGCAGTTACAGGGGCGGAACTAGCACAGATACGCAGTATTTT.

This clonotype was counted at least ten times. This chain links TRBV11-2 with TRBJ1-5; 10 bases map to TRBD1. There are 15 residues in the CDR3. Germline V gene lookup returns CDR1 SGHAT and CDR2 FQNNGV. Germline trimming cut 2 bases from V and 7 bases from J; bases unmatched to any gene: 5. DNA for the CDR3: TGTGCCAGCAGCTTAAGACAGGGGGCACGGCAGCCCCAGCATTTT. Amino acid sequence: CASSLRQGARQPQHF.

This clonotype was detected many times. The rearrangement uses TRBV5-1 and TRBJ2-7; 8 bases agree with TRBD1. V trimming: 5 bases; J trimming: 5 bases; junction bases outside the gene matches: 9. Germline CDR1 and CDR2: SGHRS and YFSETQ. The CDR3 sequence is 14 residues long. The DNA for the CDR3 is TGCGCCAGCAGGATCCGGGACAGGCCTAACGAGCAGTACTTC. Residues: CASRIRDRPNEQYF.

This chain uses TRBV9 with TRBJ1-2; D is perhaps TRBD1 (5 bases). The CDR3 extends over 14 amino acids. Trimming removed 0 bases from V and 0 bases from J, with 6 bases in between. CDR1 SGDLS and CDR2 YYNGEE come from the germline V gene. The CDR3: CASSVAGANYGYTF. The CDR3 DNA reads as TGTGCCAGCAGCGTAGCGGGGGCTAACTATGGCTACACCTTC.

This clonotype was counted ten times or more. This sequence joins TRBV2 and TRBJ2-1, with D perhaps assigned TRBD1 or TRBD2 (5 bases each). V was trimmed by 0 bases and J by 4 bases, leaving 25 bases between them. The CDR3 is 20 amino acids. Germline CDR1 SNHLY, CDR2 FYNNEI. The CDR3 sequence: CASSEATGRTSPYRYNEQFF. The CDR3 DNA follows: TGTGCCAGCAGTGAAGCTACGGGACGCACTTCTCCCTACCGTTACAATGAGCAGTTCTTC. The whole variable domain, filled in from reference TRBV2 and TRBJ2-1, reads EPEVTQTPSHQVTQMGQEVILRCVPISNHLYFYWYRQILGQKVEFLVSFYNNEISEKSEIFDDQFSVERPDGSNFTLKIRSTKLEDSAMYFCASSEATGRTSPYRYNEQFFGPGTRLTVL.

In this sample, this clonotype turned up many times. The chain links TRBV6-1 to TRBJ1-2, with TRBD1 matching over 8 bases. The CDR3 is 14 residues long. Trimming took 3 bases from V and 2 from J; bases not matched to a gene: 2. CDR1 is MNHNS, CDR2 SASEGT, per germline. The chain's CDR3 is CASSETGENYGYTF. The CDR3 DNA reads TGTGCCAGCAGTGAGACAGGGGAAAACTATGGCTACACCTTC.

In this sample, this clonotype turned up many times. This sequence joins TRBV7-8 and TRBJ1-2, with 8 positions matching TRBD1. This CDR3 region has 14 residues. CDR1 and CDR2 (germline): SGHVS, FQNEAQ. V lost 5 bases, J lost 8 bases, and 10 bases stayed unmatched. Written as DNA, the CDR3 is TGTGCCAGCAGCGACGGACAGGGAAGTAGGGGCTACACCTTC. Its translation: CASSDGQGSRGYTF.

The V gene is TRBV12-3 or TRBV12-4, the J gene TRBJ1-1; D gene ambiguous. V lost 1 base, J lost 8 bases, and 11 bases lay in between. The CDR3 length is 13 residues. CDR3 DNA: TGTGCCAGCAGTTTAGGGAGTCAGTTAGAAGCTTTCTTT. This translates into CASSLGSQLEAFF.

This chain connects TRBV28 to TRBJ1-2, with 8 bases identical to TRBD1. V shed 6 bases and J 4 bases; nucleotides not matched to a gene: 13. The CDR3 runs 16 residues. CDR1 and CDR2 from the germline V gene are MDHEN and SYDVKM. The CDR3 DNA is TGTGCCAGCAGCGTTGGAAGCAGGGGGCGGTTCTATGGCTACACCTTC. Protein product: CASSVGSRGRFYGYTF.

In its sample, this clonotype was seen many times. The rearrangement joins TRBV7-9 to TRBJ2-1; TRBD2 agrees at 11 bases. V shed 5 bases, J shed 3 bases, and the junction held 6 bases outside the gene matches. CDR1 SEHNR and CDR2 FQNEAQ come from the germline V gene (reference sequence). The CDR3 loop spans 16 amino acids. DNA of the CDR3: TGTGCCAGCAGCCCCCTAGCGGGAGGCCGCTACAATGAGCAGTTCTTC. Translated, it gives CASSPLAGGRYNEQFF.

This clonotype occurred many times. The chain combines TRBV4-2 with TRBJ2-3; 11 bases align to TRBD2. CDR1 and CDR2 from the germline V gene are LGHNA and YNFKEQ. CDR3 size: 15 residues. V gave up 0 bases and J gave up 5 bases; unmatched junction bases: 1. The CDR3 nucleotides read TGTGCCAGCAGCCAAGATGGACTAGCGGGAGATACGCAGTATTTT. This encodes CASSQDGLAGDTQYF.